Below are 7 T cell receptor beta chains sequenced from a single sample in a study of technical replicates of blood from a handful of donors listed by TCRdb under 2017. Receptors were amplified or captured by the immunoSEQ multiplex PCR assay. TCRdb limited this immuneACCESS table to in-frame rearrangements with V and J called. A share of clones is missing; checked studies link under half to unresolved V genes, and the rest is unexplained. This sample lists approximately 75,000 clones; approximately 97% were detected once. The ten largest clones capture roughly 0.3% of the sample. The sample comprised T cells isolated from PBMCs. These TCRs come from a human donor in good health.

This rearrangement joins TRBV11-3 to TRBJ2-7; the match to TRBD2 covers 9 bases. Trimming at V came to 2 bases and at J to 3 bases, leaving 2 bases not matched to a gene. The CDR3 runs to 14 residues. Germline CDR1 and CDR2: SGHNT and YENEEA. The CDR3 nucleotides read TGTGCCAGCAGCTTAAGTAGCGGGAGCTACGAGCAGTACTTC. Translating it yields CASSLSSGSYEQYF.

This rearrangement joins TRBV11-2 to TRBJ2-3, with D unresolved. The CDR3 is 12 residues long. Looked up from germline, CDR1 is SGHAT and CDR2 is FQNNGV. V was cut by 11 bases and J by 5 bases, with 14 bases left in between. The CDR3 loop is CASSWAIDTQYF. The CDR3, as DNA: TGTGCCTCCAGCTGGGCAATAGATACGCAGTATTTT. Based on the CDR3 plus reference TRBV11-2 and TRBJ2-3, the full variable domain is EAGVAQSPRYKIIEKRQSVAFWCNPISGHATLYWYQQILGQGPKLLIQFQNNGVVDDSQLPKDRFSAERLKGVDSTLKIQPAKLEDSAVYLCASSWAIDTQYFGPGTRLTVL.

This clone came up once. J is TRBJ1-1 and V is TRBV27; the D is unclear. The CDR3 loop spans 14 amino acids. Trimming took off 2 bases at V and 3 bases at J, with 10 bases between the two ends. Looked up from germline, CDR1 is MNHEY and CDR2 is SMNVEV (reference sequence). In DNA, the CDR3 is TGTGCCAGCAGTTTAAGCAGGATGTACACTGAAGCTTTCTTT. Translating it yields CASSLSRMYTEAFF.

The rearrangement joins TRBV5-1 to TRBJ1-3; 8 bases map to TRBD1. Germline V gene data show CDR1 as SGHRS and CDR2 as YFSETQ. This CDR3 is built from 15 residues. Trimming at V came to 5 bases and at J to 4 bases, leaving 8 bases not matched to a gene. CDR3 sequence (DNA): TGCGCCAGCAGTCCGACAGGGGCGTCCGGAAACACCATATATTTT. This codes for CASSPTGASGNTIYF.

The chain has TRBV29-1 and TRBJ2-2; 8 bases match TRBD1. Trimming at V came to 0 bases and at J to 1 base, leaving 10 bases not matched to a gene. The CDR3 is made up of 18 amino acids. Germline CDR1 reads SQVTM; CDR2 reads ANQGSEA. The CDR3 DNA reads TGCAGCGTTGAAGATCCCGCCTGGGGGACAGGGAACACCGGGGAGCTGTTTTTT. Its protein is CSVEDPAWGTGNTGELFF.

The CDR3 protein is CASSPLGGSYEQYF. Written as DNA, the CDR3 is TGTGCCAGCAGCCCATTGGGGGGCTCCTACGAGCAGTACTTC. The V and J genes are TRBV7-2 and TRBJ2-7, with D tentatively TRBD2 (6 bases). V was shortened by 5 bases and J by 0 bases, with 11 bases between the two germline ends. The CDR3 contains 14 residues. Germline values: CDR1 SGHTA, CDR2 FQGNSA.

The chain carries TRBV2 and TRBJ1-2; D is possibly TRBD1 (5 bases). CDR3 length equals 14 residues. Trimming pared 2 bases from V and 4 bases from J, leaving 11 bases between. Looked up from germline, CDR1 is SNHLY and CDR2 is FYNNEI. This chain's CDR3 is CASSEIGGPYGYTF. CDR3 coding DNA: TGTGCCAGCAGTGAAATCGGGGGACCCTATGGCTACACCTTC.